A single sample gave rise to the 27 T cell receptor beta chains below, sequenced in a study of identical twins. TCRdb reanalysed the 5' RACE reads using MiXCR and keeps one entry per CDR3 protein. The data show some 900,000 distinct CDR3 sequences, approximately 13% seen once. This sample was also put to use in a study of yellow fever vaccine responses in identical twins.

Sequencing was performed on PBMCs. These TCRs come from a woman between 18 and 30 years old in good health.

V is TRBV12-3 or TRBV12-4 and J is TRBJ2-2; 12 bases agree with TRBD2. This CDR3 is built from 19 residues. J gave up 5 bases and V 5 bases, and 15 bases lay outside the gene matches. The CDR3 bases are TGTGCCAGCAGTCCAATACCGGGACTAGCGGGCATTACTACCGGGGAGCTGTTTTTT. It is translated as CASSPIPGLAGITTGELFF.

This clonotype occurred a few times. V and J are TRBV20-1 and TRBJ2-1; D is perhaps TRBD1 or TRBD2 (6 bases each). Germline V gene data show CDR1 as DFQATT and CDR2 as SNEGSKA (reference sequence). CDR3 length: 18 amino acids. V gave up 0 bases and J gave up 0 bases, with 18 bases separating them. The CDR3 loop reads CSARDWGGADSSYNEQFF. In DNA, the CDR3 is TGCAGTGCTAGAGATTGGGGCGGGGCGGACAGCTCCTACAATGAGCAGTTCTTC.

This clonotype appeared a few times. The DNA of the CDR3 is TGTGCCAGCAGCTGGCGGGAGCAGACCGATACGCAGTATTTT. As protein: CASSWREQTDTQYF. V and J are TRBV21-1 and TRBJ2-3; the table's D call, TRBD2, has no DNA check behind it. TRBV21-1 is shown as a pseudogene. The CDR3 totals 14 residues.

This clonotype was seen at least ten times. J is TRBJ2-3 and V is TRBV3-1; D unresolved. The germline V gene has CDR1 LGHDT and CDR2 YNNKEL (reference sequence). V was trimmed by 5 bases and J by 8 bases, leaving 14 bases between them. The CDR3 has 13 residues. CDR3 protein: CASSSDSVSTQYF. The CDR3 bases are TGTGCCAGCAGCTCAGATTCGGTGTCTACGCAGTATTTT.

This clonotype turned up a few times. The chain has TRBV7-9 and TRBJ2-7; 7 positions agree with TRBD1. Germline V gene lookup returns CDR1 SEHNR and CDR2 FQNEAQ (reference sequence). This CDR3 has 14 amino acids. The trim removed 5 bases at V and 5 bases at J, leaving 9 bases unmatched. The CDR3 is CASSEDRTSDEQYF. CDR3 DNA: TGTGCCAGCAGCGAGGACAGGACATCGGACGAGCAGTACTTC.

The V gene is TRBV6-1, the J gene TRBJ2-1; a possible D gene is TRBD2 (7 bases). The germline CDR1 and CDR2 sequences are MNHNS and SASEGT. The CDR3 sequence is 16 residues long. Between the trimmed V and J ends, which lost 1 base and 4 bases, there was a span of 14 bases. The CDR3 DNA reads as TGTGCCAGCAGTGAAGAAGGGGGGGGACGGTACAATGAGCAGTTCTTC. Translated: CASSEEGGGRYNEQFF.

This clonotype has a handful of counts. This sequence joins TRBV12-3 or TRBV12-4 and TRBJ2-1, with D tentatively TRBD2 (6 bases). The CDR3 is made up of 15 amino acids. Between the trimmed V and J ends, which lost 5 bases and 6 bases, there was a span of 17 bases. The CDR3 DNA reads as TGTGCCAGCAGTCCGAGGGAGGCCCTGGGCAATGAGCAGTTCTTC. As protein: CASSPREALGNEQFF.

A few counts support this clonotype. The rearrangement uses TRBV6-1 and TRBJ2-1; possibly TRBD2 for D (6 bases). Trimming removed 5 bases at V and 8 bases at J, with 25 bases between. Germline CDR1 MNHNS, CDR2 SASEGT. The CDR3 has 17 amino acids. CDR3 in amino acids: CASSIYGERALFDEQFF. DNA of the CDR3: TGTGCCAGCAGTATATATGGAGAGCGGGCCCTTTTCGATGAGCAGTTCTTC.

The chain has TRBV6-1 and TRBJ1-1; a possible D gene is TRBD1 (6 bases). V lost 3 bases and J 5 bases, leaving 13 bases between the germline ends. Germline CDR1 MNHNS, CDR2 SASEGT. This CDR3 comprises 14 residues. This CDR3 is CASSDRGQGTEAFF. The CDR3 nucleotides are TGTGCCAGCAGTGACAGGGGTCAGGGGACTGAAGCTTTCTTT.

This clonotype has a single count. A read error may account for a junction end that differs from germline. The chain links TRBV12-3 or TRBV12-4 to TRBJ2-1; the D gene is possibly TRBD2 (5 bases). This CDR3 contains 17 residues. Written as DNA, the CDR3 is TGTGCCAGCTGTTTAGCGACCCCAGTCGCTAGCTACAATGAGCAGTTCTTC. This translates into CASCLATPVASYNEQFF.

The rearrangement uses TRBV6-1 and TRBJ2-1; 11 nucleotides line up with TRBD1. The CDR3 is 15 amino acids. V shed 8 bases and J 7 bases; nucleotides not matched to a gene: 10. The germline CDR1 and CDR2 sequences are MNHNS and SASEGT. The CDR3 loop is CASCPGTGGGNEQFF. CDR3 DNA sequence: TGTGCCAGCTGTCCTGGGACAGGGGGTGGGAATGAGCAGTTCTTC.

This clonotype was observed many times. The chain is built from TRBV6-1 and TRBJ2-1, with 7 bases that match TRBD2. With 6 bases clipped from V and 5 bases from J, the junction kept 13 bases outside the gene matches. This CDR3 comprises 16 residues. Germline assignment: CDR1 MNHNS and CDR2 SASEGT. This chain's CDR3 is CASRHGGWGGDNEQFF. The CDR3 DNA sequence: TGTGCCAGCAGGCACGGAGGTTGGGGGGGGGACAATGAGCAGTTCTTC.

This clonotype was seen more than once but under ten times. The CDR3 sequence is CASSPNLNQPQHF. DNA of the CDR3: TGTGCCAGCAGTCCAAATTTAAATCAGCCCCAGCATTTT. V and J are TRBV28 and TRBJ1-5, with D uncertain. This CDR3 region has 13 residues. Germline loops: CDR1 MDHEN, CDR2 SYDVKM. V dropped 5 bases and J dropped 4 bases, with 9 bases sitting between them.

This clonotype was detected only a few times. This sequence joins TRBV7-9 and TRBJ1-1; 7 bases line up with TRBD1. V was clipped by 5 bases and J by 0 bases; unmatched bases: 12. CDR3 length: 17 amino acids. Germline V gives CDR1 SEHNR, CDR2 FQNEAQ (reference sequence). CDR3 nucleotide sequence: TGTGCCAGCAGCCCTCGACAGGGTGGTGGGGTGAACACTGAAGCTTTCTTT. Translated: CASSPRQGGGVNTEAFF.

The chain joins TRBV12-3 or TRBV12-4 to TRBJ2-4; D is unclear. V was clipped by 1 base and J by 8 bases, with 3 bases between them. This CDR3 comprises 11 residues. CDR3 region: CASSLVDIQYF. The DNA for the CDR3 is TGTGCCAGCAGTTTAGTAGACATTCAGTACTTC.

This clonotype came up many times. V is TRBV5-1 and J is TRBJ2-3, with no clear D. With 0 bases removed from V and 3 bases from J, the gap between germline ends came to 2 bases. This CDR3 spans 12 amino acids. Germline loops: CDR1 SGHRS, CDR2 YFSETQ. The CDR3 DNA is TGCGCCAGCAGCTTGGAAACAGATACGCAGTATTTT. Its protein is CASSLETDTQYF.

The table lists this clonotype with a few counts. The J gene is TRBJ1-2, the V gene TRBV7-9; D is unresolved. Germline V gene lookup returns CDR1 SEHNR and CDR2 FQNEAQ (reference sequence). V was trimmed by 4 bases and J by 4 bases, leaving 10 bases between them. The CDR3 spans 13 residues. In nucleotides, the CDR3 is TGTGCCAGCAGCTCAACAGTTCTCTATGGCTACACCTTC. Residues: CASSSTVLYGYTF. Using reference TRBV7-9 and TRBJ1-2 for the parts outside the CDR3, the full variable domain is DTGVSQNPRHKITKRGQNVTFRCDPISEHNRLYWYRQTLGQGPEFLTYFQNEAQLEKSRLLSDRFSAERPKGSFSTLEIQRTEQGDSAMYLCASSSTVLYGYTFGSGTRLTVV.

This clonotype was seen many times. For the CDR3, the DNA is TGCAGCGTTGAAGGACTAGCGGGAGGGGGTTACAATGAGCAGTTCTTC. This translates into CSVEGLAGGGYNEQFF. The chain joins TRBV29-1 to TRBJ2-1, with 14 bases that match TRBD2. After removal of 1 base from V and 4 bases from J, the junction contained 3 bases not matched to a gene. The CDR3 covers 16 residues. Germline V gene data show CDR1 as SQVTM and CDR2 as ANQGSEA.

This clonotype was picked up a small number of times. The V and J genes are TRBV4-1 and TRBJ2-5; 7 bases map to TRBD1. Germline V CDR1 and CDR2: MGHRA, YSYEKL. The CDR3 loop spans 16 amino acids. V gave up 0 bases and J gave up 2 bases; unmatched junction bases: 6. CDR3 region: CASSQDPLGQQETQYF. Written as DNA, the CDR3 is TGCGCCAGCAGCCAAGACCCTCTGGGACAGCAAGAGACCCAGTACTTC.

The chain links TRBV14 to TRBJ1-4; D not certain. V lost 1 base, J lost 4 bases, and 10 bases lay in between. This CDR3 comprises 15 residues. Germline V gene lookup returns CDR1 SGHDN and CDR2 FVKESK. CDR3 nucleotide sequence: TGTGCCAGCAGCCAAGGAGGAGGGATTAATGAAAAACTGTTTTTT. Translation: CASSQGGGINEKLFF.

This clonotype has only a few counts. This chain links TRBV4-1 with TRBJ2-1, with TRBD2 matching over 14 bases. CDR1 and CDR2 from the germline V gene are MGHRA and YSYEKL. V lost 3 bases to trimming and J lost 8 bases; unmatched junction nucleotides: 3. This CDR3 has 15 residues. CDR3 in amino acids: CASSQTSGGAYEQFF. For the CDR3, the DNA is TGCGCCAGCAGCCAGACTAGCGGGGGGGCCTATGAGCAGTTCTTC.

This clonotype has only a few counts. The V gene is TRBV24-1, the J gene TRBJ2-4; TRBD1 matches at 9 bases. V shed 4 bases, J shed 8 bases, and the junction held 8 bases outside the gene matches. This CDR3 region has 15 residues. Germline CDR1 reads KGHDR; CDR2 reads SFDVKD. The CDR3 loop reads CATSDYRDRDHIQYF. The CDR3 DNA follows: TGTGCCACCAGTGACTACCGGGACAGGGATCACATTCAGTACTTC.

The rearrangement joins TRBV6-1 to TRBJ2-3; 10 bases line up with TRBD1. The CDR3 totals 18 residues. V gave up 5 bases and J gave up 2 bases; unmatched junction bases: 13. Germline V CDR1 and CDR2: MNHNS, SASEGT. The CDR3 sequence is CASSRIPGQGISTDTQYF. The CDR3 DNA is TGTGCCAGCAGTCGAATACCGGGACAGGGGATTTCCACAGATACGCAGTATTTT.

This clonotype has only a few counts. The chain links TRBV15 to TRBJ1-1; 7 nucleotides line up with TRBD1. Germline CDR1 and CDR2: LNHNV and YYDKDF (reference sequence). Trimming removed 3 bases from V and 2 bases from J; junction bases left unmatched: 6. The CDR3 is made up of 15 amino acids. The CDR3 region is CATSRDRSVNTEAFF. The CDR3 DNA sequence: TGTGCCACCAGCAGGGACAGGTCGGTAAACACTGAAGCTTTCTTT.

This clonotype was observed a few times. This chain uses TRBV11-3 with TRBJ1-1, with D tentatively TRBD1 (5 bases). Trimming removed 5 bases at V and 0 bases at J, with 13 bases between. The CDR3 spans 15 residues. The V gene's germline CDR1 is SGHNT and CDR2 YENEEA. CDR3 sequence: CASSPGAAVNTEAFF. CDR3 DNA sequence: TGTGCCAGCAGCCCCGGGGCGGCAGTGAACACTGAAGCTTTCTTT.

This clonotype was found many times. The chain uses TRBV12-3 or TRBV12-4 and TRBJ1-5; tentatively, D is TRBD1 (5 bases). V dropped 0 bases and J dropped 4 bases, with 13 bases sitting between them. CDR3 length: 16 residues. This CDR3 reads CASSLAGTYMNQPQHF. In DNA, the CDR3 is TGTGCCAGCAGTTTAGCTGGGACGTACATGAATCAGCCCCAGCATTTT.

This clonotype has only a few counts. The rearrangement links TRBV12-5 to TRBJ1-5; D unclear. The CDR3 loop spans 11 amino acids. Trimming shortened V by 0 bases and J by 7 bases, and 1 base separated the two germline ends. Germline V gives CDR1 LGHNT, CDR2 FRNRAP. The CDR3 DNA reads TGTGCTAGTGGTTTGGTACAGCCCCAGCATTTT. Its translation: CASGLVQPQHF.